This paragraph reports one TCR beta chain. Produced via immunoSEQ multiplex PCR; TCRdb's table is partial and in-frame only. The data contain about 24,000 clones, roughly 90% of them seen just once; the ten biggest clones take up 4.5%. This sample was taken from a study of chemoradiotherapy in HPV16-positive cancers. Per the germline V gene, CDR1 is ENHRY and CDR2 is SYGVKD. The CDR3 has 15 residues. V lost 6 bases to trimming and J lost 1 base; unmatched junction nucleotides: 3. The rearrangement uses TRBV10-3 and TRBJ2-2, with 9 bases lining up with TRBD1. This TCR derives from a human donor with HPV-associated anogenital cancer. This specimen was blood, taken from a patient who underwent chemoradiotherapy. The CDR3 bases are TGTGCCATCAGACCGGGACAGGGGAACACCGGGGAGCTGTTTTTT. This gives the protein CAIRPGQGNTGELFF.